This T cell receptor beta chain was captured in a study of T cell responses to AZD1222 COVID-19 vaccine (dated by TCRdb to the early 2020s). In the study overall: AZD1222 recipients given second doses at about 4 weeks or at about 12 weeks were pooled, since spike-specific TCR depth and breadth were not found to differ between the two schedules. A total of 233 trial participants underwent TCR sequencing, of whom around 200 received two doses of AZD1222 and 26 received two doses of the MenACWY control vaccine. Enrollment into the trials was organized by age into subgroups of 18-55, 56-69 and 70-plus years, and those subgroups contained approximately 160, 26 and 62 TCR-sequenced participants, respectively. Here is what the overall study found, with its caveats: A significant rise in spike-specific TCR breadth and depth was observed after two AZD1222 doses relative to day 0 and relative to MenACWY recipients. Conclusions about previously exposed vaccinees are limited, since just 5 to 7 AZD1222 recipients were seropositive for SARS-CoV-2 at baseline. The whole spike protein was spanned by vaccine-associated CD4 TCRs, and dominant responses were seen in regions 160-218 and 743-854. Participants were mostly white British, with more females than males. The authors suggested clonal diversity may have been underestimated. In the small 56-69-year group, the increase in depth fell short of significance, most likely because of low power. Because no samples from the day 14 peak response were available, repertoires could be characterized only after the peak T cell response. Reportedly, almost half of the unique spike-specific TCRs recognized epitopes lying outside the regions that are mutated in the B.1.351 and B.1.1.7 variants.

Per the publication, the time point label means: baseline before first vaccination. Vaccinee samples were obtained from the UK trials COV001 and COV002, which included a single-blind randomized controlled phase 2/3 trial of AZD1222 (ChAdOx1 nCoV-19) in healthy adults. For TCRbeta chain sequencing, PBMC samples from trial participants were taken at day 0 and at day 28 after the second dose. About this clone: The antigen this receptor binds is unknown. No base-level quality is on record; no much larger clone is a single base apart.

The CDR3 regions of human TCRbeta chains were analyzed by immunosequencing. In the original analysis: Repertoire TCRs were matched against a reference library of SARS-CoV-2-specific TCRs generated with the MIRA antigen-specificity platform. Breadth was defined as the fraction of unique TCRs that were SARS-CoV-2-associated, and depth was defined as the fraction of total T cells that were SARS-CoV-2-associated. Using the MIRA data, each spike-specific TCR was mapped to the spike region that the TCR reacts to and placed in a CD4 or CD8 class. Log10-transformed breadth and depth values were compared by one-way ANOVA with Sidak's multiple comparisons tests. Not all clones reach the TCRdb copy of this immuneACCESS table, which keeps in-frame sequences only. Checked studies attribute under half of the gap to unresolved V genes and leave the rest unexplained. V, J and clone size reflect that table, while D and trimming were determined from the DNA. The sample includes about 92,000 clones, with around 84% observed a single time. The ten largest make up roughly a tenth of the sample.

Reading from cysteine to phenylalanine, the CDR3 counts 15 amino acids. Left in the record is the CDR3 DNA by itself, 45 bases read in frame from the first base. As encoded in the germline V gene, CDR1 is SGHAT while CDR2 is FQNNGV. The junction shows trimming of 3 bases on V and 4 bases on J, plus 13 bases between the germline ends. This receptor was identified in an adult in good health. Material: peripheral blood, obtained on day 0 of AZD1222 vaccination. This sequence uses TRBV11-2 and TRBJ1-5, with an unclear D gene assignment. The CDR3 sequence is CASSLQPGGNQPQHF. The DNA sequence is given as TGTGCCAGCAGCTTGCAACCGGGAGGGAATCAGCCCCAGCATTTT.